Described below is a single T cell receptor beta chain sequence and its context. The data belong to a study of OX40 agonist ivuxolimab in advanced cancers. Whole-study context: The study gave patients intravenous ivuxolimab at 0.01 to 10 mg/kg every 2 weeks.

The V gene's germline CDR1 is KGHSH and CDR2 LQKENI. Trimming took off 5 bases at V and 0 bases at J, with 7 bases between the two ends. This CDR3 contains 13 residues. Profiled with immunoSEQ multiplex PCR; TCRdb holds only in-frame clones, not every one. The sample shows about 72,000 clones, 80% to 90% of them seen only once. The clonotype was recovered from an adult with an advanced solid tumor such as melanoma, head and neck, liver or kidney cancer. The chain is built from TRBV18 and TRBJ1-1, with D possibly matching TRBD1 (5 bases). The sample consisted of CD4+ or CD8+ T cells sorted from blood, taken in a trial of the OX40 agonist ivuxolimab. CDR3 bases: TGTGCCAGCTCATCCAGGGTGAACACTGAAGCTTTCTTT. It encodes CASSSRVNTEAFF.